A selection of T cell receptor beta chains follows, all from one sample in a study of control samples from healthy donors and cancer patients. Profiled with immunoSEQ multiplex PCR; TCRdb holds only in-frame clones, not every one. Of over 110,000 clones listed, over 85% are singletons. The sequenced sample consisted of blood. These receptor sequences come from a man aged 30 to 39 in good health. Each CDR3 is given with its conserved first and last residue. Each record gives: CDR3 DNA, CDR3 protein, J gene, V gene, clone size, D gene. A D gene is named only where the DNA matches it firmly. Part of the rows lack a size; the others show once, few, many or a class for expanded clones.

CDR3nt: TGTGCCAGCAGCTTAGGTAGCGGAGGGACGGGACAAGAGACCCAGTACTTC; CDR3aa: CASSLGSGGTGQETQYF; j_gene: TRBJ2-5; v_gene: TRBV7-2; abundance: -; d_gene: -
CDR3nt: TGTGCCAGCAGGGTTGTGGGGGCGCAAGAGACCCAGTACTTC; CDR3aa: CASRVVGAQETQYF; j_gene: TRBJ2-5; v_gene: TRBV5-4; abundance: -; d_gene: -
CDR3nt: TGTGCCATCAGTGAAGGGACAGGGGATATCGAGACCCAGTACTTC; CDR3aa: CAISEGTGDIETQYF; j_gene: TRBJ2-5; v_gene: TRBV10-3; abundance: once; d_gene: TRBD1
CDR3nt: TGTGCCAGCAGACATAGGACAGTTAGTAACACTGAAGCTTTCTTT; CDR3aa: CASRHRTVSNTEAFF; j_gene: TRBJ1-1; v_gene: TRBV6-5; abundance: -; d_gene: -
CDR3nt: TGCGCCAGCAGCCTAAGGACAAAAACCTACGAGCAGTACTTC; CDR3aa: CASSLRTKTYEQYF; j_gene: TRBJ2-7; v_gene: TRBV4-1; abundance: -; d_gene: -
CDR3nt: TGTGCCAGCAGTTTAGGCAATGAGCAGTTCTTC; CDR3aa: CASSLGNEQFF; j_gene: TRBJ2-1; v_gene: TRBV27; abundance: -; d_gene: -
CDR3nt: TGTGCCAGTAGAGCTCTTCAGGGGGTATTATCTGAAGCTTTCTTT; CDR3aa: CASRALQGVLSEAFF; j_gene: TRBJ1-1; v_gene: TRBV19; abundance: -; d_gene: TRBD1
CDR3nt: TGTGCCAGCAGTAAAACCGGGACTTACTATGGCTACACCTTC; CDR3aa: CASSKTGTYYGYTF; j_gene: TRBJ1-2; v_gene: TRBV5-6; abundance: few; d_gene: -
CDR3nt: TGCAGCGTTGAACAGGGGGGCGGAGGCTACACCTTC; CDR3aa: CSVEQGGGGYTF; j_gene: TRBJ1-2; v_gene: TRBV29-1; abundance: -; d_gene: TRBD1
CDR3nt: TGTGCCAGCAGCCCCCCCGGGTCTCTCGGTCGCACTGAAGCTTTCTTT; CDR3aa: CASSPPGSLGRTEAFF; j_gene: TRBJ1-1; v_gene: TRBV28; abundance: -; d_gene: -
CDR3nt: TGTGCCAGCAGTTCTGGCGGGAGGGCGGATACGCAGTATTTT; CDR3aa: CASSSGGRADTQYF; j_gene: TRBJ2-3; v_gene: TRBV6-6; abundance: -; d_gene: TRBD2
CDR3nt: TGTGCCAGCAAAGGACAGGGGGTCGGTGGCTACACCTTC; CDR3aa: CASKGQGVGGYTF; j_gene: TRBJ1-2; v_gene: TRBV2; abundance: -; d_gene: TRBD1
CDR3nt: TGTGCCAGCAGCTTATCGGGCAGGGTGGGCGGCTACACCTTC; CDR3aa: CASSLSGRVGGYTF; j_gene: TRBJ1-2; v_gene: TRBV5-6; abundance: -; d_gene: -
CDR3nt: TGCAGCGTCTGGGACAGGCCGTATAGCAATCAGCCCCAGCATTTT; CDR3aa: CSVWDRPYSNQPQHF; j_gene: TRBJ1-5; v_gene: TRBV29-1; abundance: once; d_gene: TRBD1
CDR3nt: TGTGCCAGCAGCAGAGGGACTAGCGGGATGCGGACAGATACGCAGTATTTT; CDR3aa: CASSRGTSGMRTDTQYF; j_gene: TRBJ2-3; v_gene: TRBV9; abundance: -; d_gene: TRBD2
CDR3nt: TGTGCCTGGAGTGTACTAGAGGCTTTAGAGCAGTTCTTC; CDR3aa: CAWSVLEALEQFF; j_gene: TRBJ2-1; v_gene: TRBV30; abundance: -; d_gene: -
CDR3nt: TGTGCCTGGAGTGTAAACGGCGTCAAAAACATTCAGTACTTC; CDR3aa: CAWSVNGVKNIQYF; j_gene: TRBJ2-4; v_gene: TRBV30; abundance: -; d_gene: -
CDR3nt: TGTGCCAGCAGTGAAAAAGCAGGGAGTGCAAATGAGCAGTTCTTC; CDR3aa: CASSEKAGSANEQFF; j_gene: TRBJ2-1; v_gene: TRBV2; abundance: -; d_gene: -
CDR3nt: TGTGCCAGCAGCTACCAGGGGTCCTATAATTCACCCCTCCACTTT; CDR3aa: CASSYQGSYNSPLHF; j_gene: TRBJ1-6; v_gene: TRBV7-8; abundance: -; d_gene: -
CDR3nt: TGTGCCAGCAGTCCAACTCCCTACGAGCAGTACTTC; CDR3aa: CASSPTPYEQYF; j_gene: TRBJ2-7; v_gene: TRBV28; abundance: -; d_gene: -
CDR3nt: TGTGCCACCAGCAGAGTTACTAGCTCCTCCTACAATGAGCAGTTCTTC; CDR3aa: CATSRVTSSSYNEQFF; j_gene: TRBJ2-1; v_gene: TRBV15; abundance: -; d_gene: -
CDR3nt: TGCAGCGCAGACAGGGGAGGGGGCGAGCAGTACTTC; CDR3aa: CSADRGGGEQYF; j_gene: TRBJ2-7; v_gene: TRBV29-1; abundance: -; d_gene: -
CDR3nt: TGTGCCAGCAGCACAAGAGCGGGAGGGGACACAGATACGCAGTATTTT; CDR3aa: CASSTRAGGDTDTQYF; j_gene: TRBJ2-3; v_gene: TRBV28; abundance: -; d_gene: TRBD2
CDR3nt: TGTGCCAGCAGTTACTCGACGACAAGGGAGACCCAGTACTTC; CDR3aa: CASSYSTTRETQYF; j_gene: TRBJ2-5; v_gene: TRBV27; abundance: -; d_gene: -
CDR3nt: TGTGCCAGCAGCCAAGGGATTGGTGGGGTTTATGGCTACACCTTC; CDR3aa: CASSQGIGGVYGYTF; j_gene: TRBJ1-2; v_gene: TRBV14; abundance: -; d_gene: -
CDR3nt: TGTGCCAGCAGTCCCTGGACAGGAGCTAGTGAAAAACTGTTTTTT; CDR3aa: CASSPWTGASEKLFF; j_gene: TRBJ1-4; v_gene: TRBV9; abundance: -; d_gene: TRBD1
CDR3nt: TGTGCCAGCAGTTCAAAGAACCTCCGGCCCCAGCATTTT; CDR3aa: CASSSKNLRPQHF; j_gene: TRBJ1-5; v_gene: TRBV2; abundance: -; d_gene: -
CDR3nt: TGTGCCAGCAGTTTAGCTAGAGATGCGTCACCCCTCCACTTT; CDR3aa: CASSLARDASPLHF; j_gene: TRBJ1-6; v_gene: TRBV28; abundance: few; d_gene: -
CDR3nt: TGTGCCATCAGTGACCCTAACCCCCCGGGACCCACTTACGAGCAGTACTTC; CDR3aa: CAISDPNPPGPTYEQYF; j_gene: TRBJ2-7; v_gene: TRBV10-3; abundance: -; d_gene: -
CDR3nt: TGTGCCAGTAGTCATCGGGGACTAGCGGGATCCTACAATGAGCAGTTCTTC; CDR3aa: CASSHRGLAGSYNEQFF; j_gene: TRBJ2-1; v_gene: TRBV19; abundance: once; d_gene: TRBD2
CDR3nt: TGTGCCAGCAGCCAAGAGGGGCGGGGCGGACACAATGAGCAGTTCTTC; CDR3aa: CASSQEGRGGHNEQFF; j_gene: TRBJ2-1; v_gene: TRBV3-1/TRBV3-2; abundance: -; d_gene: -
CDR3nt: TGTGCCAGCAGGCATAGTACCGGGACAGGGGATGGCTACACCTTC; CDR3aa: CASRHSTGTGDGYTF; j_gene: TRBJ1-2; v_gene: TRBV28; abundance: -; d_gene: TRBD1